The TCR beta chain under discussion was sequenced for a study of CD8 T cells in ankylosing spondylitis. Germline CDR1 reads SGHRS; CDR2 reads YFSETQ. Trimming removed 3 bases from V and 1 base from J, with 17 bases in between. The CDR3 extends over 16 amino acids. Preparation of TCR beta libraries was done by quantitative 5'-RACE with molecular barcodes. TCRdb recomputed calls from the 5' RACE reads with MiXCR, one row per CDR3 protein. The sample records 200,000 to 300,000 distinct CDR3 sequences, roughly 32% being singletons. The study, taken as a whole, reports: The authors found the disease-linked clones to be CD8+ and relatively rare in peripheral blood. Disease-linked clones reportedly showed significant enrichment in matched ankylosing spondylitis synovial fluid. Made up of about eight highly homologous variants, a TCR beta motif appeared characteristic of ankylosing spondylitis blood.

This clonotype was detected only a few times. Its antigen is currently unknown. This receptor was taken from a male donor with ankylosing spondylitis or in good health (not recorded which). The sequenced sample consisted of blood, either unsorted or a sorted T cell fraction (not recorded which). The J gene is TRBJ2-7, the V gene TRBV5-1, with a tentative D call TRBD1 (6 bases). CDR3 sequence: CASSSETGNPSYEQYF. The CDR3 DNA sequence: TGCGCCAGCAGCTCCGAAACAGGGAACCCTTCCTACGAGCAGTACTTC.